These T cell receptor beta chains were read from a single sample in a study of blood T cell repertoires in COVID-19. The protocol was immunoSEQ multiplex PCR, while the TCRdb copy is restricted to in-frame clones and leaves out a portion. The sample has fewer than 25,000 clones; about 89% are singletons. The source material was peripheral blood. All receptors come from a man aged 70 or older with acute or convalescent COVID-19. The CDR3 runs from the conserved cysteine through the conserved F or W. Size values are once, few and many counts, or a class for expanded clones, and some rows have none.

TRBJ1-5	-	TRBV19	CASFPTGAKGGNQPQHF
TRBJ2-3	few	TRBV18	CASSPRAASTDTQYF
TRBJ1-5	-	TRBV6-5	CASSYSGTGGGQPQHF
TRBJ2-3	-	TRBV18	CASSPRGLAGFQDTQYF
TRBJ1-3	-	TRBV5-1	CASSFGQASSGNTIYF
TRBJ2-3	-	TRBV7-9	CASSKLDSPDTQYF
TRBJ1-6	-	TRBV7-9	CASSLGQARNSPLHF
TRBJ2-1	-	TRBV2	CASRGGSGQGTYNEQFF
TRBJ2-7	-	TRBV3-1/TRBV3-2	CASSRATTGDHEQYF
TRBJ1-5	-	TRBV19	CASIDRRGGNQPQHF
TRBJ2-5	-	TRBV27	CASSPTEQETQYF
TRBJ1-1	-	TRBV6-1	CASSDSENTEAFF
TRBJ2-1	few	TRBV7-3	CASSSIGLATMDEQFF
TRBJ2-1	-	TRBV7-3	CASSPGGTSVSYNEQFF
TRBJ2-2	-	TRBV12-5	CASGLVPRGQGAARLAGTGELFF
TRBJ2-3	-	TRBV3-1/TRBV3-2	CASDSGTDTQYF
TRBJ2-7	-	TRBV2	CASSPRGLAAYEQYF
TRBJ1-1	-	TRBV7-9	CASSPPRDGTEAFF
TRBJ1-2	-	TRBV29-1	CSVEDRDRYGYTF
TRBJ2-1	-	TRBV10-2	CASSGDTVWNEQFF
TRBJ2-1	-	TRBV15	CATSGKGLAGEFAQFF
TRBJ2-7	-	TRBV29-1	CSVARGGQGHEQYF
TRBJ2-7	-	TRBV28	CASTNSGTYEQYF
TRBJ2-7	-	TRBV29-1	CSVLRLQGDEQYF
TRBJ1-2	-	TRBV19	CASKGTGGNYGYTF
TRBJ2-3	-	TRBV3-1/TRBV3-2	CASSRLAGGSGDTQYF
TRBJ1-3	-	TRBV29-1	CSVEWGLGNTIYF
TRBJ2-1	-	TRBV6-5	CASKAPRSYNEQFF
TRBJ1-5	once	TRBV15	CATSRDRGEHQPQHF
TRBJ1-2	-	TRBV6-5	CASSRGLGYTF
TRBJ2-7	once	TRBV10-3	CAIKGDGGSYEQYF
TRBJ1-2	-	TRBV6-6	CASRQGVGGYTF
TRBJ1-2	medium-sized	TRBV10-2	CASSELDREGGYTF
TRBJ1-3	-	TRBV28	CASSLQAARNTIYF
TRBJ2-3	-	TRBV24-1	CATSDRGLAGSTDTQYF
TRBJ2-1	-	TRBV4-2	CASSHPSGGSYNEQFF
TRBJ1-1	-	TRBV10-3	CAISPTGNTEAFF
TRBJ2-5	-	TRBV7-9	CASSWGTSGAAEETQYF
TRBJ2-2	-	TRBV19	CASSMSGANTGELFF
TRBJ1-4	-	TRBV5-1	CASSLGGEKLFF
TRBJ2-5	-	TRBV3-1/TRBV3-2	CASSRKMQGGTAQETQYF